This is a list of T cell receptor beta chains from one sample in a study of blood T cell repertoires in COVID-19. Method: immunoSEQ multiplex PCR; TCRdb's copy keeps in-frame clones and lacks some. The sample consists of tens of thousands of clones, around 87% of them appearing once. Material for sequencing was peripheral blood. All receptors come from a woman at least 80 years old with COVID-19, enrolled during active disease. The CDR3 runs from the conserved cysteine through the conserved F or W. D genes are given only for firm matches. Clone size is not always given. Where it is, it says once, few, many or a class for expanded clones.

d_call,clone_size,j_call,v_call,cdr3_aa,cdr3_nt
NA,NA,TRBJ2-7,TRBV6-2/TRBV6-3,CASSGQSYEQYF,TGTGCCAGCAGCGGACAGTCCTACGAGCAGTACTTC
NA,once,TRBJ1-1,TRBV30,CAWRGGGEAFF,TGTGCCTGGAGGGGAGGAGGAGAAGCTTTCTTT
NA,once,TRBJ2-1,TRBV10-1,CASRGIVGRLSYNEQFF,TGCGCCAGCAGGGGGATTGTTGGGAGACTCTCCTACAATGAGCAGTTCTTC
NA,NA,TRBJ2-7,TRBV5-7,CASSIRGGEQYF,TGTGCCAGCAGTATAAGGGGGGGCGAGCAGTACTTC
NA,NA,TRBJ1-2,TRBV6-6,CASKRGGGGTNYGYTF,TGTGCCAGCAAACGTGGTGGGGGAGGAACTAACTATGGCTACACCTTC
TRBD1,NA,TRBJ1-2,TRBV29-1,CSVESRGANYGYTF,TGCAGCGTTGAGAGCAGGGGGGCTAACTATGGCTACACCTTC
NA,NA,TRBJ2-3,TRBV5-8,CASSSRVITDTQYF,TGTGCCAGCAGCAGCAGGGTGATCACAGATACGCAGTATTTT
NA,NA,TRBJ2-6,TRBV18,CASSPSGANVLTF,TGTGCCAGCTCACCATCAGGGGCCAACGTCCTGACTTTC
NA,NA,TRBJ2-3,TRBV4-1,CASSRGRAADTQYF,TGCGCCAGCAGCCGGGGCAGGGCGGCAGATACGCAGTATTTT
NA,NA,TRBJ2-3,TRBV15,CATAAGSLDTQYF,TGTGCCACCGCGGCGGGGTCCCTAGATACGCAGTATTTT
NA,NA,TRBJ2-5,TRBV11-1,CASSSGLRETQYF,TGTGCCAGCAGCTCCGGATTGAGGGAGACCCAGTACTTC
TRBD2,NA,TRBJ2-4,TRBV6-5,CASLTSGGVQYF,TGTGCCAGCCTAACTAGCGGGGGGGTTCAGTACTTC
NA,NA,TRBJ2-3,TRBV7-2,CASSLEAADTQYF,TGTGCCAGCAGCTTAGAAGCGGCAGATACGCAGTATTTT
TRBD1,NA,TRBJ2-7,TRBV7-2,CASSFRGYGEQYF,TGTGCCAGCAGCTTCAGGGGGTATGGGGAGCAGTACTTC
NA,NA,TRBJ1-2,TRBV11-1,CASSSESYGYTF,TGTGCCAGCAGCTCCGAGAGCTATGGCTACACCTTC
TRBD2,once,TRBJ2-1,TRBV5-1,CASSLGGGAMNEQFF,TGCGCCAGCAGCTTGGGCGGGGGGGCCATGAATGAGCAGTTCTTC
NA,NA,TRBJ2-5,TRBV7-8,CASSLEAGVQETQYF,TGTGCCAGCAGCTTAGAGGCAGGGGTCCAAGAGACCCAGTACTTC
NA,NA,TRBJ1-2,TRBV4-1,CASSQDLTRARGYTF,TGCGCCAGCAGCCAAGATCTAACGAGGGCGAGGGGCTACACCTTC
NA,NA,TRBJ2-7,TRBV7-2,CASSLRGGKDEQYF,TGTGCCAGCAGCTTAAGGGGGGGGAAGGACGAGCAGTACTTC
TRBD2,NA,TRBJ2-7,TRBV4-1,CASSQDPSGTTYEQYF,TGCGCCAGCAGCCAAGATCCGAGCGGGACTACCTACGAGCAGTACTTC
NA,NA,TRBJ2-6,TRBV7-9,CASSLLGANVLTF,TGTGCCAGCAGCTTACTTGGGGCCAACGTCCTGACTTTC
NA,NA,TRBJ2-1,TRBV7-2,CASSFRVYNEQFF,TGTGCCAGCAGCTTCCGCGTATACAATGAGCAGTTCTTC
NA,NA,TRBJ2-4,TRBV2,CASSVLALGIQYF,TGTGCCAGCAGTGTACTAGCTCTAGGGATTCAGTACTTC
TRBD2,NA,TRBJ2-3,TRBV5-1,CASSLASGGTAPSRNTQYF,TGCGCCAGCAGCTTGGCTAGCGGGGGGACCGCCCCCTCTAGGAATACGCAGTATTTT
NA,NA,TRBJ1-5,TRBV27,CASSFQGRNQPQHF,TGTGCCAGCAGTTTCCAGGGTCGCAATCAGCCCCAGCATTTT
NA,NA,TRBJ2-3,TRBV11-2,CASSLVGGPGTQYF,TGTGCCAGCAGCTTAGTTGGGGGCCCGGGTACGCAGTATTTT
NA,NA,TRBJ2-2,TRBV10-3,CALQGNTGELFF,TGTGCCTTACAGGGTAACACCGGGGAGCTGTTTTTT
TRBD2,once,TRBJ2-2,TRBV3-1/TRBV3-2,CASSQGLAGGTNTGELFF,TGTGCCAGCAGCCAGGGACTAGCGGGGGGGACGAACACCGGGGAGCTGTTTTTT
TRBD2,NA,TRBJ2-7,TRBV13,CASSQWTSGVYEQYF,TGTGCCAGCAGCCAATGGACTAGCGGGGTCTACGAGCAGTACTTC
TRBD1,once,TRBJ1-4,TRBV6-2/TRBV6-3,CASSLQGHYEKLFF,TGTGCCAGCAGCCTACAGGGGCATTACGAAAAACTGTTTTTT
NA,few,TRBJ2-2,TRBV3-1/TRBV3-2,CASSQPGRGAGTGELFF,TGTGCCAGCAGCCAACCGGGAAGGGGAGCGGGCACCGGGGAGCTGTTTTTT
TRBD1,NA,TRBJ2-3,TRBV11-3,CASSSQGVGTDTQYF,TGTGCCAGCAGCTCCCAGGGGGTGGGCACAGATACGCAGTATTTT
NA,few,TRBJ1-6,TRBV2,CASSSPFAPLHF,TGTGCCAGCAGTTCTCCCTTCGCGCCCCTCCACTTT
NA,NA,TRBJ1-1,TRBV4-2,CASSPGGRDTEAFF,TGTGCCAGCAGCCCCGGGGGGAGAGACACTGAAGCTTTCTTT
NA,NA,TRBJ2-1,TRBV2,CASSDGGIYNEQFF,TGTGCCAGCAGTGACGGAGGGATCTACAATGAGCAGTTCTTC
NA,NA,TRBJ1-4,TRBV2,CASRLLGGEKLFF,TGTGCCAGCAGACTTCTAGGGGGTGAAAAACTGTTTTTT
TRBD1,NA,TRBJ1-2,TRBV5-5,CASSFVKGAYGYTF,TGTGCCAGCAGCTTCGTAAAGGGGGCCTATGGCTACACCTTC
NA,NA,TRBJ1-1,TRBV18,CASSPRGDTEAFF,TGTGCCAGCTCACCCAGGGGAGACACTGAAGCTTTCTTT
TRBD1,NA,TRBJ2-7,TRBV5-1,CASSLGAGGPYEQYF,TGCGCCAGCAGCTTGGGGGCAGGGGGACCCTACGAGCAGTACTTC
TRBD1,NA,TRBJ1-2,TRBV3-1/TRBV3-2,CASSPWDRGYGYTF,TGTGCCAGCAGCCCCTGGGACAGAGGGTATGGCTACACCTTC
NA,NA,TRBJ2-5,TRBV2,CASSGLVTQYF,TGTGCCAGCAGTGGTCTCGTGACCCAGTACTTC
TRBD2,NA,TRBJ2-3,TRBV5-6,CASSKGLEGTDTQYF,TGTGCCAGCAGCAAGGGACTAGAGGGGACAGATACGCAGTATTTT
TRBD1,once,TRBJ1-4,TRBV9,CASSRGQGRTEKLFF,TGTGCCAGCAGCCGGGGACAGGGGCGGACTGAAAAACTGTTTTTT
TRBD2,once,TRBJ2-3,TRBV14,CASSQAGRASDTQYF,TGTGCCAGCAGCCAGGCAGGGAGGGCGTCAGATACGCAGTATTTT
NA,NA,TRBJ2-2,TRBV5-6,CASSLGARTDTGELFF,TGTGCCAGCAGCTTGGGGGCCAGGACAGACACCGGGGAGCTGTTTTTT
NA,NA,TRBJ2-3,TRBV9,CASSPHSGSGTDTQYF,TGTGCCAGCAGCCCTCATAGCGGTTCAGGTACAGATACGCAGTATTTT
NA,NA,TRBJ2-1,TRBV7-3,CASSLGGTERYNEQFF,TGTGCCAGCAGCTTAGGCGGGACAGAGCGATACAATGAGCAGTTCTTC
TRBD1,NA,TRBJ1-3,TRBV5-1,CASSYGQGNSGNTIYF,TGCGCCAGCAGCTATGGACAGGGCAACTCTGGAAACACCATATATTTT
TRBD1,NA,TRBJ1-6,TRBV2,CASRGQGGNSPLHF,TGTGCCAGCAGGGGACAGGGGGGTAATTCACCCCTCCACTTT
TRBD2,NA,TRBJ2-1,TRBV12-3/TRBV12-4,CAIRGGRNEQFF,TGTGCCATTCGGGGGGGGCGCAATGAGCAGTTCTTC
NA,NA,TRBJ1-4,TRBV15,CATSSPTWEKLFF,TGTGCCACCAGCAGCCCAACATGGGAAAAACTGTTTTTT
NA,NA,TRBJ2-5,TRBV5-4,CASSPGGLAQQTQYF,TGTGCCAGCAGCCCTGGAGGCCTCGCTCAACAGACCCAGTACTTC
TRBD2,NA,TRBJ2-3,TRBV24-1,CATSDPRGGHGDTQYF,TGTGCCACCAGTGATCCCCGGGGGGGCCACGGAGATACGCAGTATTTT
TRBD1,NA,TRBJ1-6,TRBV5-1,CASRERQGNSPLHF,TGCGCCAGCAGGGAACGACAGGGGAATTCACCCCTCCACTTT
NA,NA,TRBJ1-4,TRBV7-9,CASSLDLEEKLFF,TGTGCCAGCAGCTTAGACCTCGAGGAAAAACTGTTTTTT
NA,once,TRBJ2-3,TRBV24-1,CATSGVGGGTDTQYF,TGTGCCACCAGTGGTGTGGGGGGAGGCACAGATACGCAGTATTTT
NA,NA,TRBJ1-1,TRBV13,CASSLGGDTEAFF,TGTGCCAGCAGCCTTGGGGGGGACACTGAAGCTTTCTTT